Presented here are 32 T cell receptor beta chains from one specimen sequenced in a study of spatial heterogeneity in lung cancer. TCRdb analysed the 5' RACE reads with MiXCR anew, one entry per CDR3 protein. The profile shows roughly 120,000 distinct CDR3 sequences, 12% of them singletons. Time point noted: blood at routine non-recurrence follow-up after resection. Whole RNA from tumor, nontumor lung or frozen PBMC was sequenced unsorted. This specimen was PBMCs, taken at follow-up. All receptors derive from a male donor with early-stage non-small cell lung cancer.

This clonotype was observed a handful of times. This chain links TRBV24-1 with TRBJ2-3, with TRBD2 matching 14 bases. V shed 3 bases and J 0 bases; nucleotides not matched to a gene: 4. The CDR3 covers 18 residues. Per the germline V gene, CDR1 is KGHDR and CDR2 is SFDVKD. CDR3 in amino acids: CATSDGTSGGSSTDTQYF. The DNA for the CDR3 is TGTGCCACCAGTGATGGGACTAGCGGGGGATCTAGCACAGATACGCAGTATTTT.

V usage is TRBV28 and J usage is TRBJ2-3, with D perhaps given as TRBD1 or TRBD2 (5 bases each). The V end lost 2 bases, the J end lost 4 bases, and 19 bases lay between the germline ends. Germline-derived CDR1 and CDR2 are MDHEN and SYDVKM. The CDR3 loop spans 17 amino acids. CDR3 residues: CASSLTGPYLGADTQYF. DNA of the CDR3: TGTGCCAGCAGTTTAACAGGACCATACCTGGGGGCAGATACGCAGTATTTT. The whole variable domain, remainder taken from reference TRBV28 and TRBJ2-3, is DVKVTQSSRYLVKRTGEKVFLECVQDMDHENMFWYRQDPGLGLRLIYFSYDVKMKEKGDIPEGYSVSREKKERFSLILESASTNQTSMYLCASSLTGPYLGADTQYFGPGTRLTVL.

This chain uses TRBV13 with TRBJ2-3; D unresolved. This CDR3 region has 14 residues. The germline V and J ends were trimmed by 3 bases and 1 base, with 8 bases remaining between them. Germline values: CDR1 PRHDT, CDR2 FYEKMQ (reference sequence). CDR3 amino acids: CASSFGRGTDTQYF. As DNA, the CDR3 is TGTGCCAGCAGCTTCGGGCGAGGCACAGATACGCAGTATTTT. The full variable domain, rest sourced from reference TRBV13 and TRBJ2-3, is AAGVIQSPRHLIKEKRETATLKCYPIPRHDTVYWYQQGPGQDPQFLISFYEKMQSDKGSIPDRFSAQQFSDYHSELNMSSLELGDSALYFCASSFGRGTDTQYFGPGTRLTVL.

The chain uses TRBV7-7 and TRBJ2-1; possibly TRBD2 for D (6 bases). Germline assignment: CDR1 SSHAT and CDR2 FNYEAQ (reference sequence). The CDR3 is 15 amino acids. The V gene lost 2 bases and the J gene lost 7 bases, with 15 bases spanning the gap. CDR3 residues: CASSLLGGKGNEQFF. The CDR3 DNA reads TGTGCCAGCAGCTTATTGGGGGGAAAGGGAAATGAGCAGTTCTTC. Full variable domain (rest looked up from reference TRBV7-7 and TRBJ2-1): GAGVSQSPRYKVTKRGQDVTLRCDPISSHATLYWYQQALGQGPEFLTYFNYEAQPDKSGLPSDRFSAERPEGSISTLTIQRTEQRDSAMYRCASSLLGGKGNEQFFGPGTRLTVL.

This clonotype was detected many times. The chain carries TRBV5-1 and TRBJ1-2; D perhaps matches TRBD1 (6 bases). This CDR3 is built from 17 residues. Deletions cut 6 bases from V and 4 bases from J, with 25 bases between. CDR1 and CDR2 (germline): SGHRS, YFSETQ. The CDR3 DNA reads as TGCGCCAGCAAGGGGGATGAAAGGACGATACGCGGCTATGGCTACACCTTC. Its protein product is CASKGDERTIRGYGYTF.

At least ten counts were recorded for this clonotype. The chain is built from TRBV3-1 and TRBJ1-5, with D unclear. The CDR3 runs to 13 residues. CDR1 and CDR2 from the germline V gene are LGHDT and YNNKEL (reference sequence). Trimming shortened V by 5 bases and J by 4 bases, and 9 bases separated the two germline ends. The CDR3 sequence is CASSNTQNQPQHF. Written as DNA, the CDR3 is TGTGCCAGCAGCAACACACAGAATCAGCCCCAGCATTTT.

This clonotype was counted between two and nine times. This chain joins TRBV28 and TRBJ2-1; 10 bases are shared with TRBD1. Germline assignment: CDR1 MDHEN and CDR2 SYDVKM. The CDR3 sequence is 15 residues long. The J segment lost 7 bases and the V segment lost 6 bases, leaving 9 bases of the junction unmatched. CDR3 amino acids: CASRTGTGEGNEQFF. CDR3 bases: TGTGCCAGCAGGACCGGGACAGGGGAGGGGAATGAGCAGTTCTTC. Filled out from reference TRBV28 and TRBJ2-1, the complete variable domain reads DVKVTQSSRYLVKRTGEKVFLECVQDMDHENMFWYRQDPGLGLRLIYFSYDVKMKEKGDIPEGYSVSREKKERFSLILESASTNQTSMYLCASRTGTGEGNEQFFGPGTRLTVL.

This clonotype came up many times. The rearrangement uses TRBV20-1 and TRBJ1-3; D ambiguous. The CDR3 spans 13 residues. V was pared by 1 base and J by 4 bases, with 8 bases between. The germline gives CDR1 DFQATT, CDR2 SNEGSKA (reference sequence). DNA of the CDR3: TGCAGTGCTAGAGCTCTAGGGGGAAACACCATATATTTT. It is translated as CSARALGGNTIYF.

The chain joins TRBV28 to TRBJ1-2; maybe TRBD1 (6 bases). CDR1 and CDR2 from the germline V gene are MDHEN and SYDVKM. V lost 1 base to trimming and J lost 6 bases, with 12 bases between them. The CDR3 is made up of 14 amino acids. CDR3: CASSLSGGRNGYTF. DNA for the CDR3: TGTGCCAGCAGTTTATCCGGGGGCAGGAATGGCTACACCTTC.

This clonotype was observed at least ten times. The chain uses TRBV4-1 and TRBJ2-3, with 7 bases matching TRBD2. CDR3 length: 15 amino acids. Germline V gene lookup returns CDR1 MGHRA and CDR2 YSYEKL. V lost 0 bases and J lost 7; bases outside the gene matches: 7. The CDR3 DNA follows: TGCGCCAGCAGCCAAGATAGCCGGGGGGAATATACGCAGTATTTT. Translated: CASSQDSRGEYTQYF.

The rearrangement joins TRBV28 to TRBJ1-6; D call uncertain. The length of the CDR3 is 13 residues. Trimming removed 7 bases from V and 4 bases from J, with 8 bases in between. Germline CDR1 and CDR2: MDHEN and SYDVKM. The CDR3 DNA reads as TGTGCCAGCATGGGGATTTATAATTCACCCCTCCACTTT. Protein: CASMGIYNSPLHF.

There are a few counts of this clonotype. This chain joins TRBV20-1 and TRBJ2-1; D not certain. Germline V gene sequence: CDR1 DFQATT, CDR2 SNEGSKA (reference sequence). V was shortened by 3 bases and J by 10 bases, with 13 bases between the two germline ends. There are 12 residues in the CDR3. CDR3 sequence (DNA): TGCAGTGCTAGTAGTGGGGTTAACGAGCAGTTCTTC. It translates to CSASSGVNEQFF.

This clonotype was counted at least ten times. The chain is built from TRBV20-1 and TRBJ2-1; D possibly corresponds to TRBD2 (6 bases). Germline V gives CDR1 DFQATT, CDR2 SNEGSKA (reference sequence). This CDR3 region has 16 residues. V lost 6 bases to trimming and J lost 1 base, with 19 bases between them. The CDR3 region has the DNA TGCAGTGCCCCGCTTCCCGGGAGTAGGTCCTACAATGAGCAGTTCTTC. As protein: CSAPLPGSRSYNEQFF.

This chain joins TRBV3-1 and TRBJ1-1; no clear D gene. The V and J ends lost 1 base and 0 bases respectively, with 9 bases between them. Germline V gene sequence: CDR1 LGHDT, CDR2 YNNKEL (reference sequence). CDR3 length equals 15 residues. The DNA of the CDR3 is TGTGCCAGCAGCCAAGGGTCAACTCTGAACACTGAAGCTTTCTTT. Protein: CASSQGSTLNTEAFF.

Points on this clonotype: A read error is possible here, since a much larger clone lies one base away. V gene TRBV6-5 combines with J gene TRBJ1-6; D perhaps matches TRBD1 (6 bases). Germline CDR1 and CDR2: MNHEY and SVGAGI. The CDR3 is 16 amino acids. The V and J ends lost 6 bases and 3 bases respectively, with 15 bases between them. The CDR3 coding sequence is TGTGCCAGCAGCCCGGGGGCCCGTGACTATAATTCACCCCTCCACTTT. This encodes CASSPGARDYNSPLHF.

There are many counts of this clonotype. In DNA form, the CDR3 reads TGCGCCAGCTCCGTGGTAGCCGGCGGCACAGATACGCAGTATTTT. It codes for CASSVVAGGTDTQYF. V usage is TRBV10-2 and J usage is TRBJ2-3; unclear D gene. Per the germline V gene, CDR1 is WSHSY and CDR2 is SAAADI. V lost 8 bases and J lost 1, with 16 bases in between. The CDR3 spans 15 residues.

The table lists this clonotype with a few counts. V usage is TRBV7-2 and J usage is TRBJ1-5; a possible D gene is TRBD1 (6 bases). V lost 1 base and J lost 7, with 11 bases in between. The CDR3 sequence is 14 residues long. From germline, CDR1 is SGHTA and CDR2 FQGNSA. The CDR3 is CASSLEGVSQPQHF. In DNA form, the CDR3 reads TGTGCCAGCAGCTTAGAGGGGGTAAGCCAGCCCCAGCATTTT.

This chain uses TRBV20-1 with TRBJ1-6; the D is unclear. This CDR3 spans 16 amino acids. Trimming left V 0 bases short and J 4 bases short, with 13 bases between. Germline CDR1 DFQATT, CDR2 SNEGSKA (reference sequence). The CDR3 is CSARDYGLGYNSPLHF. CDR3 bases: TGCAGTGCTAGAGATTACGGCCTAGGGTATAATTCACCCCTCCACTTT.

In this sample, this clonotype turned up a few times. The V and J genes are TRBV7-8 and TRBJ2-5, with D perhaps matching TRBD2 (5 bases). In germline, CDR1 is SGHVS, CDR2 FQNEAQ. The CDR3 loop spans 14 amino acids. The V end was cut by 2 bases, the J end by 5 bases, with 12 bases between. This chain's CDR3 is CASSLLLDLETQYF. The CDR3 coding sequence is TGTGCCAGCAGCTTATTACTAGACTTGGAGACCCAGTACTTC.

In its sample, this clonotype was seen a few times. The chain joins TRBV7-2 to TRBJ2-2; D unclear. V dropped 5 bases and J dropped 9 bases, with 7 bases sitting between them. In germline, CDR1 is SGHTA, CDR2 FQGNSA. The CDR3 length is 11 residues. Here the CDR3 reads CASSVARELFF. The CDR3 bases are TGTGCCAGCAGCGTGGCTCGGGAGCTGTTTTTT.

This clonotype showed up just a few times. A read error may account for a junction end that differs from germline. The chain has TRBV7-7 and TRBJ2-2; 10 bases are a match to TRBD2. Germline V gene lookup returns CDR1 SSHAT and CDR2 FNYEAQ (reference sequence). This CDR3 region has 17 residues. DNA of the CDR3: TGTGCTAGCAGCCCTGGACTAGCGGAGCTGAACACCGGGGAGCTGTTTTTT. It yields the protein CASSPGLAELNTGELFF.

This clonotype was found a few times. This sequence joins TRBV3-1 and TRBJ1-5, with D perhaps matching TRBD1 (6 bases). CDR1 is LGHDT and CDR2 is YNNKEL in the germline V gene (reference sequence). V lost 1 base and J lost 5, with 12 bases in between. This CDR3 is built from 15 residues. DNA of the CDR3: TGTGCCAGCAGCCAAGCCGCGACAGGCTATCAGCCCCAGCATTTT. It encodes CASSQAATGYQPQHF.

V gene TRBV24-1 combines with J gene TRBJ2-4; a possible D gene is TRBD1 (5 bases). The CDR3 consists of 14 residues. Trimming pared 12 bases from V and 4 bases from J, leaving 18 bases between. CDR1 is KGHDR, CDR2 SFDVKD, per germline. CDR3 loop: CASGRRDKKNIQYF. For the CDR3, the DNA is TGTGCCTCCGGGCGCAGGGATAAAAAAAACATTCAGTACTTC.

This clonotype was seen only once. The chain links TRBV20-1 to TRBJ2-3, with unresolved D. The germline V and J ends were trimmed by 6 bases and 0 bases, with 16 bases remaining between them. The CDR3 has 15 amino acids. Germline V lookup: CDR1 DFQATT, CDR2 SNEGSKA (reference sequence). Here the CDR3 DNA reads TGCAGTGCCTCCCCCGGTTGGGGAAGCACAGATACGCAGTATTTT. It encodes CSASPGWGSTDTQYF.

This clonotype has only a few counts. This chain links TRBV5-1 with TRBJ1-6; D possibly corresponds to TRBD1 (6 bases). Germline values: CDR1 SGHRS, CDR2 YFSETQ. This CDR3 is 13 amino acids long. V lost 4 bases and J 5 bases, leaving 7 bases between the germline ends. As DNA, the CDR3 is TGCGCCAGCAGCGGGGACAATAATTCACCCCTCCACTTT. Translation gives CASSGDNNSPLHF.

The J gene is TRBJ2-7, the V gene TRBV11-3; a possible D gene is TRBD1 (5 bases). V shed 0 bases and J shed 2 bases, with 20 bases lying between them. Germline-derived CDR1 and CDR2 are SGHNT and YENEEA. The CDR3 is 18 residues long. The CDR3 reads CASSLDEPRSLGPYEQYF. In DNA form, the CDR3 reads TGTGCCAGCAGCTTAGACGAACCCAGATCCTTGGGGCCCTACGAGCAGTACTTC. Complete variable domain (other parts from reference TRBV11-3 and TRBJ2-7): EAGVVQSPRYKIIEKKQPVAFWCNPISGHNTLYWYLQNLGQGPELLIRYENEEAVDDSQLPKDRFSAERLKGVDSTLKIQPAELGDSAVYLCASSLDEPRSLGPYEQYFGPGTRLTVT.

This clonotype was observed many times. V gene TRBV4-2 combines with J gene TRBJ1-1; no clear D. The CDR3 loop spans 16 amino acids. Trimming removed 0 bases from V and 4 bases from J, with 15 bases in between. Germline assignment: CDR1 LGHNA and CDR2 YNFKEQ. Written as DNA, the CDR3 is TGTGCCAGCAGCCAAGAGGGAGTGCATCCAAGCACTGAAGCTTTCTTT. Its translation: CASSQEGVHPSTEAFF.

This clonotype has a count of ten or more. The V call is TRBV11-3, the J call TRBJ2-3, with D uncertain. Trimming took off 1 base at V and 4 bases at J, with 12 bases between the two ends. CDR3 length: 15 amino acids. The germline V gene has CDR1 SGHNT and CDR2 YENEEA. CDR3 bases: TGTGCCAGCAGCTTAGGTCGCGTGAGTCCAGATACGCAGTATTTT. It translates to CASSLGRVSPDTQYF.

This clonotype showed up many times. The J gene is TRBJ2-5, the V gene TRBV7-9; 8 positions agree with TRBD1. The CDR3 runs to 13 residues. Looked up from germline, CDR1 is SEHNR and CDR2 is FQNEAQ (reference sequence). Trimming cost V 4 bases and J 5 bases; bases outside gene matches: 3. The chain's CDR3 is CASSSGGSETQYF. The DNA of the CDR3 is TGTGCCAGCAGCTCAGGGGGCAGCGAGACCCAGTACTTC. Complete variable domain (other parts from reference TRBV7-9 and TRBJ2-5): DTGVSQNPRHKITKRGQNVTFRCDPISEHNRLYWYRQTLGQGPEFLTYFQNEAQLEKSRLLSDRFSAERPKGSFSTLEIQRTEQGDSAMYLCASSSGGSETQYFGPGTRLLVL.

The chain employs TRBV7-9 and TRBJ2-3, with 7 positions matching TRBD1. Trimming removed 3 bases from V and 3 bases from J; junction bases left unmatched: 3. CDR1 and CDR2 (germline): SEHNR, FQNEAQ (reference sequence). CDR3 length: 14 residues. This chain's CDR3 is CASSLRGQTDTQYF. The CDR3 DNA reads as TGTGCCAGCAGCTTGAGGGGGCAAACAGATACGCAGTATTTT. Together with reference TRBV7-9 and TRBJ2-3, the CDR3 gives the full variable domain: DTGVSQNPRHKITKRGQNVTFRCDPISEHNRLYWYRQTLGQGPEFLTYFQNEAQLEKSRLLSDRFSAERPKGSFSTLEIQRTEQGDSAMYLCASSLRGQTDTQYFGPGTRLTVL.

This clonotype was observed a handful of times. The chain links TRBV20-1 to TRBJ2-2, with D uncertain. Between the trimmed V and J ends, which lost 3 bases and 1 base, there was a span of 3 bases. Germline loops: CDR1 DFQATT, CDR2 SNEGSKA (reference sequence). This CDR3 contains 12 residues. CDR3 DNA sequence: TGCAGTGCTAGCCAGAACACCGGGGAGCTGTTTTTT. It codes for CSASQNTGELFF.

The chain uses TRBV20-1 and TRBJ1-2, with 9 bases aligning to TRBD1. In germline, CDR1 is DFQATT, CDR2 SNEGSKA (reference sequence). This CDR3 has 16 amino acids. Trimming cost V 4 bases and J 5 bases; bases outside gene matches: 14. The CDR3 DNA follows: TGCAGTGCTAAGCGGGACCGGGACAGGGAACGTTATGGCTACACCTTC. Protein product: CSAKRDRDRERYGYTF.